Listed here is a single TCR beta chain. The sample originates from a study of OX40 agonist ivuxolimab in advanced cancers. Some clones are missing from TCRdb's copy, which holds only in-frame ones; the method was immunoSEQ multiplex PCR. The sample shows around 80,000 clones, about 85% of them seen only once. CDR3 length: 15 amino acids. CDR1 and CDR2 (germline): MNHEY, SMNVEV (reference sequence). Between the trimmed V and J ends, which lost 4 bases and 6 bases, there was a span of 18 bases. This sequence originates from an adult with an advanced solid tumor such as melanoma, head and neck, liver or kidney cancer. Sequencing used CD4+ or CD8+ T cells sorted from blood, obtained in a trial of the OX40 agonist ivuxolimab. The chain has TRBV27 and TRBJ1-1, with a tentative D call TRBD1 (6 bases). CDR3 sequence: CASSSPISRGAEAFF. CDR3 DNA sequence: TGTGCCAGCAGTTCCCCAATCTCCAGGGGAGCTGAAGCTTTCTTT.